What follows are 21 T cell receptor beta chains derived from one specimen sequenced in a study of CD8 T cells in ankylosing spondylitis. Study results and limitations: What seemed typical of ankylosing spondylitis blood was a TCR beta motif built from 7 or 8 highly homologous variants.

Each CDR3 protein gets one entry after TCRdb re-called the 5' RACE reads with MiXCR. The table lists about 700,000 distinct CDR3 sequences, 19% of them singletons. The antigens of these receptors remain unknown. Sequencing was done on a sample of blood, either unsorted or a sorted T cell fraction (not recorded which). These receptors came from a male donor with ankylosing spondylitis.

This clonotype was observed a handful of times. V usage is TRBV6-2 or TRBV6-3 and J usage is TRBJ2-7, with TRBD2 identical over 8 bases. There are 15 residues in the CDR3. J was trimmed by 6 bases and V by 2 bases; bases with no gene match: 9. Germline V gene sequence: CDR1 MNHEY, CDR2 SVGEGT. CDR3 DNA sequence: TGTGCCAGCAGTTACGATCCGGGAGGGCCTTCCGAGCAGTACTTC. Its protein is CASSYDPGGPSEQYF.

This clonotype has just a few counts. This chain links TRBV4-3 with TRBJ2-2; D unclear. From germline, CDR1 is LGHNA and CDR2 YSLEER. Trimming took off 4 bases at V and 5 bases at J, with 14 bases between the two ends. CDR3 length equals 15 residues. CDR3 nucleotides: TGCGCCAGCAGCCTGTCGACCGCTGGTACCGGGGAGCTGTTTTTT. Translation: CASSLSTAGTGELFF.

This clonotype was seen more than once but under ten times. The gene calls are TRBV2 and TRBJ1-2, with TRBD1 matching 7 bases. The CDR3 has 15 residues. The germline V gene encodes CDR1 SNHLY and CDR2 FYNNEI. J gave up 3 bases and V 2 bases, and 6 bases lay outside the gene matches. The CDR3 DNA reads TGTGCCAGCAGTGAACCGCTTCAGGGGGACTATGGCTACACCTTC. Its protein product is CASSEPLQGDYGYTF.

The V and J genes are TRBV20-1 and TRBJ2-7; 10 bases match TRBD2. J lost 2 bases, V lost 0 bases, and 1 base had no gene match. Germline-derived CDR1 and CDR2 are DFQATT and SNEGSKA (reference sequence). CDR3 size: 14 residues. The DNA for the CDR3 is TGCAGTGCTAGAGATGGACTAGCGGCCTACGAGCAGTACTTC. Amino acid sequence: CSARDGLAAYEQYF.

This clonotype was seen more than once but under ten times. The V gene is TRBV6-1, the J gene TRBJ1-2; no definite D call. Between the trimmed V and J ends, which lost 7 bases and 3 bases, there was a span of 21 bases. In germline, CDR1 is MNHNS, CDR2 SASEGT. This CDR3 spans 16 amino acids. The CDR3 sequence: CASTPGSRLPDYGYTF. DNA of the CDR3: TGTGCCAGCACCCCCGGGAGTAGGCTTCCCGACTATGGCTACACCTTC.

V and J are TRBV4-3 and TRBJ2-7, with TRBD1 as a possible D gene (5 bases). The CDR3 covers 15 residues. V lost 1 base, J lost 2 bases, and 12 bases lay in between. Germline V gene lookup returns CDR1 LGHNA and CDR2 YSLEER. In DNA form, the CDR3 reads TGCGCCAGCAGCCAAGCGCCAGGGCCTACCTACGAGCAGTACTTC. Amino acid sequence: CASSQAPGPTYEQYF.

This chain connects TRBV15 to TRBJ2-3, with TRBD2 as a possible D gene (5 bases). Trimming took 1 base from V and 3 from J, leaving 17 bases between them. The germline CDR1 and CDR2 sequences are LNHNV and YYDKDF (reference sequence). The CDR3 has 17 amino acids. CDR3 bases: TGTGCCACCAGCAGAGTTCTTACGGGAATGGGGACAGATACGCAGTATTTT. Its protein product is CATSRVLTGMGTDTQYF.

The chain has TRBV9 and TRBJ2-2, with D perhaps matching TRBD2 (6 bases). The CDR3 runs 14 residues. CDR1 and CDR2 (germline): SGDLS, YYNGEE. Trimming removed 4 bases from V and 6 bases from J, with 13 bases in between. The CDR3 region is CASSPNWGAGELFF. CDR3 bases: TGTGCCAGCAGCCCCAATTGGGGGGCCGGGGAGCTGTTTTTT.

The CDR3 spells CASSKIWGLNTGELFF. CDR3 in DNA: TGTGCCAGCAGCAAAATTTGGGGACTCAACACCGGGGAGCTGTTTTTT. This chain uses TRBV3-1 with TRBJ2-2; D perhaps matches TRBD2 (6 bases). V lost 5 bases and J lost 2, with 15 bases in between. Germline V gene data show CDR1 as LGHDT and CDR2 as YNNKEL (reference sequence). This CDR3 has 16 amino acids.

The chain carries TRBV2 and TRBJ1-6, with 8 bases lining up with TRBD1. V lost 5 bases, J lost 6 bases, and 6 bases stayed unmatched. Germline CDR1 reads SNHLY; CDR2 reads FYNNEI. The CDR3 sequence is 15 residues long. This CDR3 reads CASSTRTGSNSPLHF. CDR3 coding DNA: TGTGCCAGCAGTACGAGGACAGGGAGTAATTCACCCCTCCACTTT.

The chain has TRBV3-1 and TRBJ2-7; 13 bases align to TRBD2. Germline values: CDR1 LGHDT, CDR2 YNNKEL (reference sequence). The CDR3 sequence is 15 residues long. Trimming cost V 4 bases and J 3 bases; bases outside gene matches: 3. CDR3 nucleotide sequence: TGTGCCAGCAGCCCCGGACTAGCGGGGGACTACGAGCAGTACTTC. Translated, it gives CASSPGLAGDYEQYF.

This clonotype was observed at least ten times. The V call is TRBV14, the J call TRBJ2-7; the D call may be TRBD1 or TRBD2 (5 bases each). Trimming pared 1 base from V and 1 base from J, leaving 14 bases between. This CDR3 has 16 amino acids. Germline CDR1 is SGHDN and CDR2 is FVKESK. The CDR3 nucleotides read TGTGCCAGCAGCCAAGTGGCCGGGACGGGATCCTACGAGCAGTACTTC. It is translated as CASSQVAGTGSYEQYF.

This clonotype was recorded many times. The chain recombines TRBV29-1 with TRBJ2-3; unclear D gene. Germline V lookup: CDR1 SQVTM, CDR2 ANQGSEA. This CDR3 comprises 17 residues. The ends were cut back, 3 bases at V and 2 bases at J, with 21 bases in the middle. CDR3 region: CSVEAFGQEIVTDTQYF. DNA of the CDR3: TGCAGCGTTGAGGCTTTTGGGCAGGAAATCGTCACAGATACGCAGTATTTT.

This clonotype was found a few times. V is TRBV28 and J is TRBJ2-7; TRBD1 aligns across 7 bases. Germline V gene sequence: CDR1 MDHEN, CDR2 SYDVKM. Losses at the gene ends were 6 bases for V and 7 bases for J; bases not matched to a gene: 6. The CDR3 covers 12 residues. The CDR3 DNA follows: TGTGCCAGCAGCGGACAGGAGAGGGAGCAGTACTTC. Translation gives CASSGQEREQYF.

CDR3 amino acids: CAVGHPTYGYTF. Written as DNA, the CDR3 is TGTGCGGTAGGGCACCCTACCTATGGCTACACCTTC. The chain recombines TRBV2 with TRBJ1-2; D not resolved. The CDR3 is made up of 12 amino acids. CDR1 is SNHLY, CDR2 FYNNEI, per germline. Full variable domain (remainder filled in from reference TRBV2 and TRBJ1-2): EPEVTQTPSHQVTQMGQEVILRCVPISNHLYFYWYRQILGQKVEFLVSFYNNEISEKSEIFDDQFSVERPDGSNFTLKIRSTKLEDSAMYFCAVGHPTYGYTFGSGTRLTVV.

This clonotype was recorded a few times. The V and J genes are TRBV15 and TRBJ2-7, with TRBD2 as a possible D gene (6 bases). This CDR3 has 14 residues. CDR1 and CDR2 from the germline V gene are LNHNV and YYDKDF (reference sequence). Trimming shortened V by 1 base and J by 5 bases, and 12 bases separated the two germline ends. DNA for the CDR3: TGTGCCACCAGCAGAGCAGGGACTTTCCACGAGCAGTACTTC. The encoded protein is CATSRAGTFHEQYF.

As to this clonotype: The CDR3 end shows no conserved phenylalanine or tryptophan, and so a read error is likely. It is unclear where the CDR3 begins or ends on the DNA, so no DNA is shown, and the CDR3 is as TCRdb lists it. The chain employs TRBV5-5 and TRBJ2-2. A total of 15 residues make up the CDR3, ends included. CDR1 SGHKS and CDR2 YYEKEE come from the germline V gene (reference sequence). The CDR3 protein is CASSLGLISAGELCL.

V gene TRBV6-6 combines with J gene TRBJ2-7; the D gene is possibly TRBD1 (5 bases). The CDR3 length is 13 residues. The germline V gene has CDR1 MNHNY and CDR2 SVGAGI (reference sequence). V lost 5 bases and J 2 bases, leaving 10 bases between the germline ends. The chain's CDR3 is CASSGAETYEQYF. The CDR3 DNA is TGTGCCAGCAGTGGGGCAGAGACCTACGAGCAGTACTTC.

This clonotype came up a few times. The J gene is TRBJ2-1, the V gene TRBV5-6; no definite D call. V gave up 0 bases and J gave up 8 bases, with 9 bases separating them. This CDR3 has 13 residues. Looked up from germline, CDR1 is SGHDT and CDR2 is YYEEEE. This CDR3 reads CASSLGRAYEQFF. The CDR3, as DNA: TGTGCCAGCAGCTTGGGACGCGCGTATGAGCAGTTCTTC.

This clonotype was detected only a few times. The CDR3 reads CASSGAMNTGELFF. The CDR3 region has the DNA TGTGCCAGCAGCGGGGCCATGAACACCGGGGAGCTGTTTTTT. The chain recombines TRBV7-9 with TRBJ2-2; possible D gene TRBD1, 5 bases. The CDR3 spans 14 residues. The V end lost 5 bases, the J end lost 1 base, and 8 bases lay between the germline ends. Germline values: CDR1 SEHNR, CDR2 FQNEAQ (reference sequence).

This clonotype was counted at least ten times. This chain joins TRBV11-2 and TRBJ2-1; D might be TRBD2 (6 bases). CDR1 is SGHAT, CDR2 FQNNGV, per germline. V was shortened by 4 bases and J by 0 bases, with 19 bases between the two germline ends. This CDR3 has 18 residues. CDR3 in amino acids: CASSSLRAGPSSYNEQFF. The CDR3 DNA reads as TGTGCCAGCAGCTCCCTCCGGGCGGGGCCTAGCTCCTACAATGAGCAGTTCTTC.